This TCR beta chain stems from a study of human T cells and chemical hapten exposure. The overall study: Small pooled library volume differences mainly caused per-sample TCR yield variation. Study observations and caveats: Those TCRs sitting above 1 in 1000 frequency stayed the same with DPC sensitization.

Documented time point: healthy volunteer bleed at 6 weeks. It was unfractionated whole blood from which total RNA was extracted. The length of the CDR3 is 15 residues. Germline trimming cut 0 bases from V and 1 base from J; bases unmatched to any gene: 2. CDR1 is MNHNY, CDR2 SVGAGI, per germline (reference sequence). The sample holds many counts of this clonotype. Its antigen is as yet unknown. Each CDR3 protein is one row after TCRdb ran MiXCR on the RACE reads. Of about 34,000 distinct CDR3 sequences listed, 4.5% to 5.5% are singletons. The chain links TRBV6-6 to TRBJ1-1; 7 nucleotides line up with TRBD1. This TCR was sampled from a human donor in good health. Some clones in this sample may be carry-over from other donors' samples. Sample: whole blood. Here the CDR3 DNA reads TGTGCCAGCAGTTACTCGTGGACAGGGAACACTGAAGCTTTCTTT. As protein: CASSYSWTGNTEAFF.